One TCR beta chain is described in this entry. The data were obtained in a study of blood T cell repertoires in COVID-19. The trim removed 9 bases at V and 6 bases at J, leaving 9 bases unmatched. The CDR3 runs 14 residues. CDR1 is WNHNN and CDR2 is SYGVQD in the germline V gene (reference sequence). Sequencing was performed with immunoSEQ multiplex PCR; in TCRdb, only in-frame clones are kept and a portion is missing. The data contain under 400,000 clones, about 89% of them seen just once; the ten biggest clones take up about 10%. Seattle's enrolled individuals joined amid active infection and were then monitored longitudinally.

The clonotype was recovered from a woman aged 30 to 39 with COVID-19, enrolled during active disease. Sequencing was carried out using peripheral blood. This chain links TRBV10-1 with TRBJ2-3; TRBD2 matches at 10 bases. The CDR3 spells CARLLGLAMDTQYF. The CDR3, as DNA: TGCGCCAGACTATTGGGACTAGCGATGGATACGCAGTATTTT.